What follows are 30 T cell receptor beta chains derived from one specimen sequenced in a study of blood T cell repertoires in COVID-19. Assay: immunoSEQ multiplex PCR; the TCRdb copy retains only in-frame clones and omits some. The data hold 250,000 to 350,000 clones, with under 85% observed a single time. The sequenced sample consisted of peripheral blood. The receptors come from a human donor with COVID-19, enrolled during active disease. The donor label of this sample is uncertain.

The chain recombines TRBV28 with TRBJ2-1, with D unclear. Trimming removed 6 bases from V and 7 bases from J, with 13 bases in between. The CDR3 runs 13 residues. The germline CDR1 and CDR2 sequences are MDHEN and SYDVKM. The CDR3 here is CASRTALPNEQFF. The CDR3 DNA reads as TGTGCCAGCAGAACTGCCCTGCCAAATGAGCAGTTCTTC.

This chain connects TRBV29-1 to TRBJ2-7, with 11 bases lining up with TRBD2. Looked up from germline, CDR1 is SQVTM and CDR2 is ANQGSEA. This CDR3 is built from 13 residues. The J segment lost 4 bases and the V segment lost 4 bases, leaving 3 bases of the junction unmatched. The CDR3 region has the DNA TGCAGCGTTGTTGCTAGCGGGAGGTACGAGCAGTACTTC. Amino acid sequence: CSVVASGRYEQYF.

The CDR3 bases are TGTGCCAGCAGCCCACAATCAACAGGACCCACCGGGGAGCTGTTTTTT. Its protein is CASSPQSTGPTGELFF. V is TRBV7-3 and J is TRBJ2-2, with D possibly TRBD1 on 5 matching bases. CDR1 is SGHTA and CDR2 is FQGTGA in the germline V gene. Trimming cost V 5 bases and J 4 bases, with 17 bases left between them. The CDR3 sequence is 16 residues long.

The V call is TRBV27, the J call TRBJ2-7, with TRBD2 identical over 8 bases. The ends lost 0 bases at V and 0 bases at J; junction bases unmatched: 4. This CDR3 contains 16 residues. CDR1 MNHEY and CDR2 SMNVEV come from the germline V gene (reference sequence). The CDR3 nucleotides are TGTGCCAGCAGTTTATCTATTAGCGGGGACTCCTACGAGCAGTACTTC. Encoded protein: CASSLSISGDSYEQYF.

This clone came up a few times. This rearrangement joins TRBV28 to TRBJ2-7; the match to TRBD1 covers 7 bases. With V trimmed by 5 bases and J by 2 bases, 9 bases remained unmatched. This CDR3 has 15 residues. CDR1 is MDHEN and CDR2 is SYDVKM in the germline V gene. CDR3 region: CASSPRQGTAYEQYF. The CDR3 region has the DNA TGTGCCAGCAGTCCTCGACAGGGTACTGCCTACGAGCAGTACTTC. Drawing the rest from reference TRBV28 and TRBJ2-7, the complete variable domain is DVKVTQSSRYLVKRTGEKVFLECVQDMDHENMFWYRQDPGLGLRLIYFSYDVKMKEKGDIPEGYSVSREKKERFSLILESASTNQTSMYLCASSPRQGTAYEQYFGPGTRLTVT.

CDR3 in DNA: TGTGCCAGCAGTTACTGGACAGAGGCGTTTAGCACCGGGGAGCTGTTTTTT. It encodes CASSYWTEAFSTGELFF. V gene TRBV6-2 or TRBV6-3 combines with J gene TRBJ2-2; tentatively, D is TRBD1 (6 bases). Germline V gene lookup returns CDR1 MNHEY and CDR2 SVGEGT. The CDR3 spans 17 residues. V was cut by 1 base and J by 4 bases, with 16 bases left in between.

CDR3 sequence reads: CASSLTPLTGEDDEQYF. In DNA, the CDR3 is TGTGCCAGCAGTTTGACCCCCCTGACAGGGGAGGACGACGAGCAGTACTTC. The chain has TRBV27 and TRBJ2-7; 8 bases agree with TRBD1. Germline trimming cut 3 bases from V and 5 bases from J; bases unmatched to any gene: 15. Germline V gene sequence: CDR1 MNHEY, CDR2 SMNVEV (reference sequence). The CDR3 has 17 amino acids.

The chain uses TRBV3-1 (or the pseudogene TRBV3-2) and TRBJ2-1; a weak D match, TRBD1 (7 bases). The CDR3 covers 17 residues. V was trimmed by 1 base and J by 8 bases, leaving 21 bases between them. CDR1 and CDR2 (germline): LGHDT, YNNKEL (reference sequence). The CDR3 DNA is TGTGCCAGCAGCCAAGCCCCGGGGCAGGGGGAGGTGGATGAGCAGTTCTTC. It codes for CASSQAPGQGEVDEQFF.

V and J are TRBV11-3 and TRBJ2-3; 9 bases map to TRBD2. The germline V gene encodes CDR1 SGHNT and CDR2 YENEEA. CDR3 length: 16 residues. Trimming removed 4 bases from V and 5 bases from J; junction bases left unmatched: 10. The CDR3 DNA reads TGTGCCAGCAGCTCCCGGTCGCGGGAGGGCCGAGATACGCAGTATTTT. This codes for CASSSRSREGRDTQYF.

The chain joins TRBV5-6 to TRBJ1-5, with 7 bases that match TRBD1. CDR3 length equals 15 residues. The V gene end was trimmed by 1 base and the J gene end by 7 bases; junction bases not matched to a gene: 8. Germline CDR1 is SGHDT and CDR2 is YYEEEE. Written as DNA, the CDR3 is TGTGCCAGCAGCTTGCGGGGACAGTCTAGGCAGCCCCAGCATTTT. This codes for CASSLRGQSRQPQHF.

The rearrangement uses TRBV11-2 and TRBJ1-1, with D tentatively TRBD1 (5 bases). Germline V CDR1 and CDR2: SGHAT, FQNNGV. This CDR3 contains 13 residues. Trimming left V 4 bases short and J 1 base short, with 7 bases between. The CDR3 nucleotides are TGTGCCAGCAGCTGGGGCAGGAACACTGAAGCTTTCTTT. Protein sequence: CASSWGRNTEAFF.

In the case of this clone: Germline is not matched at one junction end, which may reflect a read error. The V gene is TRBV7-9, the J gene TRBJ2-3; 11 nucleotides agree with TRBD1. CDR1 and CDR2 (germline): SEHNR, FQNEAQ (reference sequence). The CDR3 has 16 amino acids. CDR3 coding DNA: TGTGCCAGCAGTTTAGGACAGGGGGCTAGCACAGATACGCAGTATTTT. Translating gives CASSLGQGASTDTQYF. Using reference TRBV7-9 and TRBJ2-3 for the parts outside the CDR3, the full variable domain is DTGVSQNPRHKITKRGQNVTFRCDPISEHNRLYWYRQTLGQGPEFLTYFQNEAQLEKSRLLSDRFSAERPKGSFSTLEIQRTEQGDSAMYLCASSLGQGASTDTQYFGPGTRLTVL.

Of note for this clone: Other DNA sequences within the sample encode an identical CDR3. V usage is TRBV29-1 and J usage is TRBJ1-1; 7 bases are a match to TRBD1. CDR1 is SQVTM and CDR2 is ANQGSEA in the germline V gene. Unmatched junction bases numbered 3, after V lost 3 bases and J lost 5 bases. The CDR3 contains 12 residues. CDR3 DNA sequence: TGCAGCGTTGAGGCAGGGGGTACTGAAGCTTTCTTT. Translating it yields CSVEAGGTEAFF.

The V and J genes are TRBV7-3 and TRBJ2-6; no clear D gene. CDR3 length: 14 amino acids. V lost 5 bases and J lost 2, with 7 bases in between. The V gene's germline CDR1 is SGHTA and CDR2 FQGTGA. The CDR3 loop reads CASSPRTGANVLTF. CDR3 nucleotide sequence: TGTGCCAGCAGCCCCCGTACTGGGGCCAACGTCCTGACTTTC.

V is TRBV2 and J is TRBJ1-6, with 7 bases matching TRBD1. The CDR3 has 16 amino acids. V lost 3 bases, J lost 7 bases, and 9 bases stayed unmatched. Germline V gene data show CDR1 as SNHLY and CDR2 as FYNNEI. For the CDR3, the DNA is TGTGCCAGCAGTGAGAATGACAGGGCTGGGAATTCACCCCTCCACTTT. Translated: CASSENDRAGNSPLHF.

The CDR3 bases are TGTGCCAGTAGTATCGGACAGGGAGAACGCTATGGCTACACCTTC. Translating gives CASSIGQGERYGYTF. The rearrangement joins TRBV19 to TRBJ1-2, with 8 bases matching TRBD1. Per germline, CDR1 LNHDA and CDR2 SQIVND (reference sequence). The CDR3 is made up of 15 amino acids. Losses at the gene ends were 3 bases for V and 4 bases for J; bases not matched to a gene: 7.

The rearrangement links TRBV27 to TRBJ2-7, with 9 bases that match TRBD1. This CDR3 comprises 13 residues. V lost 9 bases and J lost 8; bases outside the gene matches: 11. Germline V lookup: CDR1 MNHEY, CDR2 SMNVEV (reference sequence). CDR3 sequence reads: CASRAMTGGKQYF. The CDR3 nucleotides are TGTGCCAGTAGAGCCATGACAGGGGGTAAGCAGTACTTC.

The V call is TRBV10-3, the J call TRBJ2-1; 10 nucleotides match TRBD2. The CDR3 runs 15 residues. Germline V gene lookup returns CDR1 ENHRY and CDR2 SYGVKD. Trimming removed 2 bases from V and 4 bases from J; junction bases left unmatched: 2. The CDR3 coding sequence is TGTGCCATCAGTGAGAAGCGGGAGGGGTACAATGAGCAGTTCTTC. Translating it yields CAISEKREGYNEQFF.

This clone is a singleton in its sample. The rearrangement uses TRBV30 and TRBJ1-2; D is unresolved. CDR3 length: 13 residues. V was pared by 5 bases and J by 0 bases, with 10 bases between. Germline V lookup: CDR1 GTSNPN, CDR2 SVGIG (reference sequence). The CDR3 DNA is TGTGCCTGGCAGTCGGGGTCTAACTATGGCTACACCTTC. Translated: CAWQSGSNYGYTF.

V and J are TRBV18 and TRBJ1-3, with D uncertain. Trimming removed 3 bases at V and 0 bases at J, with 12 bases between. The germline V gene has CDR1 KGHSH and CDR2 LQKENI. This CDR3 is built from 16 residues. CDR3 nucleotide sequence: TGTGCCAGCTCACCCCCGACATCCCTCTCTGGAAACACCATATATTTT. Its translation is CASSPPTSLSGNTIYF.

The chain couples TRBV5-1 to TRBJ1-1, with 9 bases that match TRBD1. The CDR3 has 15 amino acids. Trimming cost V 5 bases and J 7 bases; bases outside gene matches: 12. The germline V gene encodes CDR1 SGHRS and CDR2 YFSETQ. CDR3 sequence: CASSAGTGRVGEAFF. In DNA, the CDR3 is TGCGCCAGCAGTGCCGGGACAGGGAGGGTGGGTGAAGCTTTCTTT.

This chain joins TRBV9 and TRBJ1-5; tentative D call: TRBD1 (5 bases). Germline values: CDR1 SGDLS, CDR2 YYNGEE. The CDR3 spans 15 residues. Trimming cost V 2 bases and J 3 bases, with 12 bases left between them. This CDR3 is CASSVKDTFNQPQHF. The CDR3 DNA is TGTGCCAGCAGCGTTAAGGACACTTTCAATCAGCCCCAGCATTTT. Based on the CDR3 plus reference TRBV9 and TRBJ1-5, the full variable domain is DSGVTQTPKHLITATGQRVTLRCSPRSGDLSVYWYQQSLDQGLQFLIQYYNGEERAKGNILERFSAQQFPDLHSELNLSSLELGDSALYFCASSVKDTFNQPQHFGDGTRLSIL.

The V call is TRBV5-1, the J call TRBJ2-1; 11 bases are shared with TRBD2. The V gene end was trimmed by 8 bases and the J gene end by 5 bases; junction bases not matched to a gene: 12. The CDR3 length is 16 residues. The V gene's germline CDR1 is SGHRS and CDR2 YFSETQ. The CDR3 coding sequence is TGCGCCAGTGAACCCGGGACTAGCGGTATAAACAATGAGCAGTTCTTC. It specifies CASEPGTSGINNEQFF.

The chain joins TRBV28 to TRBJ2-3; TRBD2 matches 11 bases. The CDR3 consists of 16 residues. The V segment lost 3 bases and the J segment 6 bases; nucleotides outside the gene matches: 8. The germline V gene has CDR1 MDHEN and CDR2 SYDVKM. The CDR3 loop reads CASSFVAGGRGDTQYF. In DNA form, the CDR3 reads TGTGCCAGCAGTTTCGTAGCGGGAGGGAGGGGGGATACGCAGTATTTT.

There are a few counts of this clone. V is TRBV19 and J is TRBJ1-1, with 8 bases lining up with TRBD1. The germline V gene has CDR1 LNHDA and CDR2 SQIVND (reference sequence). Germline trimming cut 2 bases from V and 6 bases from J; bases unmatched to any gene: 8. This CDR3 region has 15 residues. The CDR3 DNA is TGTGCCAGTAGTATACAGGGGGCGCAGGGCTCTGAAGCTTTCTTT. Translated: CASSIQGAQGSEAFF. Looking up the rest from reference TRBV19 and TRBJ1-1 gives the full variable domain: DGGITQSPKYLFRKEGQNVTLSCEQNLNHDAMYWYRQDPGQGLRLIYYSQIVNDFQKGDIAEGYSVSREKKESFPLTVTSAQKNPTAFYLCASSIQGAQGSEAFFGQGTRLTVV.

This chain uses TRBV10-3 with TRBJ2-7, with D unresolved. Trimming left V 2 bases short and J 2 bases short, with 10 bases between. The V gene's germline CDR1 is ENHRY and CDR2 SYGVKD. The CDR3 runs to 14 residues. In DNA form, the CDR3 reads TGTGCCATCAGTGAGGAAAGCCAGGCCTACGAGCAGTACTTC. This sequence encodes CAISEESQAYEQYF.

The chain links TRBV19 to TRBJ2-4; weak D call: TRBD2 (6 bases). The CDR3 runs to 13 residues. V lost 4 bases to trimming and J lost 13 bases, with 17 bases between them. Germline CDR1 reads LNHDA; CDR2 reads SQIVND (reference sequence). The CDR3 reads CASSTRETEFQYF. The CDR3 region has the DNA TGTGCCAGTAGTACCCGGGAGACCGAATTCCAGTACTTC.

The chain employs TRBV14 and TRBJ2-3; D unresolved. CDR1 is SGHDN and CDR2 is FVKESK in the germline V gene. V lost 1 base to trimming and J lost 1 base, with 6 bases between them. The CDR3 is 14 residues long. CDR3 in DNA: TGTGCCAGCAGCCAAGCAGGTGGCACAGATACGCAGTATTTT. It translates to CASSQAGGTDTQYF. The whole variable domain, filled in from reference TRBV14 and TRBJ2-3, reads EAGVTQFPSHSVIEKGQTVTLRCDPISGHDNLYWYRRVMGKEIKFLLHFVKESKQDESGMPNNRFLAERTGGTYSTLKVQPAELEDSGVYFCASSQAGGTDTQYFGPGTRLTVL.

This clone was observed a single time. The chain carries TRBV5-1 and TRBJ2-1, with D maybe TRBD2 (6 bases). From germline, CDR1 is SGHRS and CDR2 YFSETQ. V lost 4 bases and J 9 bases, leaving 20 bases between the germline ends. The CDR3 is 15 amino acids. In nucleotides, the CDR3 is TGCGCCAGCAGCCGGGACTCCCTCGCTGGGATTGAGCAGTTCTTC. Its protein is CASSRDSLAGIEQFF.

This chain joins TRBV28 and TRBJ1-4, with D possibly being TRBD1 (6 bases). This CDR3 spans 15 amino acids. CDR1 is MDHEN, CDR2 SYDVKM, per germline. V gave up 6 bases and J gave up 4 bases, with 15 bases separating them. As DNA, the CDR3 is TGTGCCAGCAGAGAACCGGGACAACTTAATGAAAAACTGTTTTTT. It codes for CASREPGQLNEKLFF.